The rows below give T cell receptor beta chains drawn from one sample of a study of regulatory T cells in long-lasting Graves disease. One entry per CDR3 protein, called by TCRdb with MiXCR from the multiplex PCR reads. The sample consists of roughly 430,000 distinct CDR3 sequences, 21% of them appearing once. Sequenced here: peripheral blood mononuclear cells (PBMCs), sampled when the disease was refractory, from a patient treated with antithyroid drugs. Receptor source: a female donor with Graves disease. Both conserved end residues are part of each CDR3. The order of the fields is D gene, V gene, clone size, J gene, CDR3 DNA, CDR3 protein. The D gene is left open where the match is weak. A row's size may be missing; if present it is once, few, many or a size class.

TRBD2	TRBV6-5	many	TRBJ2-5	TGTGCCAGCAGTTACTCCGGGGGGGAAGAGACCCAGTACTTC	CASSYSGGEETQYF
TRBD1	TRBV5-1	.	TRBJ1-1	TGCGCCAGCAGCGGAACCGGGACAGGGACTGAAGCTTTCTTT	CASSGTGTGTEAFF
TRBD2	TRBV28	few	TRBJ2-1	TGTGCCGGGACTAGCGGGAGGGCCCGGGAGCAGTTCTTC	CAGTSGRAREQFF
TRBD1	TRBV5-1	.	TRBJ1-5	TGCGCCAGCAGCTTGGGGACAGGTTTTAGCAATCAGCCCCAGCATTTT	CASSLGTGFSNQPQHF
.	TRBV5-4	few	TRBJ2-7	TGTGCCAGCACCGAACAGGGGACTCGCCGGGGGTACGAGCAGTACTTC	CASTEQGTRRGYEQYF
.	TRBV2	.	TRBJ2-3	TGTGCCAGCAGTCCGGGGATAGTATCCACAGATACGCAGTATTTT	CASSPGIVSTDTQYF
.	TRBV5-6	.	TRBJ2-5	TGTGCCAGCAGCTTGGGTCCCCTAGCTACGGAGACCCAGTACTTC	CASSLGPLATETQYF
.	TRBV15	many	TRBJ2-7	TGTGCCACCAGCAGGGGATACGAGCAGTACTTC	CATSRGYEQYF
TRBD2	TRBV7-2	.	TRBJ2-7	TGTGCCAGCAGCCTCCTAGCGGGAGATTCCTACGAGCAGTACTTC	CASSLLAGDSYEQYF
.	TRBV7-8	few	TRBJ2-2	TGTGCCAGCAGACCCACGAACACCGGGGAGCTGTTTTTT	CASRPTNTGELFF
.	TRBV2	many	TRBJ2-2	TGTGCCAGCAGTGAAGCGGGTTCGAACACCGGGGAGCTGTTTTTT	CASSEAGSNTGELFF
.	TRBV4-1	few	TRBJ2-7	TGCGCCAGCAGCCAAGAGGGTGGGTTCTTAAGCGAGCAGTACTTC	CASSQEGGFLSEQYF
.	TRBV6-2/TRBV6-3	few	TRBJ1-1	TGTGCCAGCAGTCCGAGGCCGTCCATCGACACTGAAGCTTTCTTT	CASSPRPSIDTEAFF
.	TRBV27	many	TRBJ2-7	TGTGCCAGCTCCTCCCCCAGACAGACCTACGAGCAGTACTTC	CASSSPRQTYEQYF
.	TRBV5-1	.	TRBJ2-7	TGCGCCAGCAGCTTCCTTCGGGTCTTC	CASSFLRVF
.	TRBV6-1	.	TRBJ2-2	TGTGCCAGCAATCGCTACACCGGGGAGCTGTTTTTT	CASNRYTGELFF
TRBD2	TRBV20-1	many	TRBJ2-7	TGCAGTGCTAGAGATCTCAGGCTAGCGGGAGTATACGAGCAGTACTTC	CSARDLRLAGVYEQYF
TRBD2	TRBV4-2	few	TRBJ2-7	TGTGCCAGCAGCCAAGACCTAGCGGGAGGCTACGAGCAGTACTTC	CASSQDLAGGYEQYF
.	TRBV30	many	TRBJ1-3	TGTGCCTGGGACTATAGCGGAAACACCATATATTTT	CAWDYSGNTIYF
TRBD2	TRBV27	few	TRBJ2-2	TGTGCCAGCAGTTTATTTTGGACTAGAGAGACCGGGGAGCTGTTTTTT	CASSLFWTRETGELFF
.	TRBV25-1	.	TRBJ2-5	TGTGCCAGCAGTGAACAGACCCAGTACTTC	CASSEQTQYF
.	TRBV5-1	many	TRBJ2-6	TGTGCCAGCAGTGCGACGGGGTCTGGGGCCAACGTCCTGACTTTC	CASSATGSGANVLTF
.	TRBV2	many	TRBJ2-4	TGTGCCAGCATATCTAGTTCCACCAAAAACATTCAGTACTTC	CASISSSTKNIQYF
TRBD2	TRBV11-2	many	TRBJ2-2	TGTGCCAGCAGTCCCCCGACTAGCGCGTTCACCGGGGAGCTGTTTTTT	CASSPPTSAFTGELFF
.	TRBV3-1	.	TRBJ2-6	TGTGCCAGCAGCCCGGATCACTTCTCTGGGGCCAACGTCCTGACTTTC	CASSPDHFSGANVLTF
.	TRBV12-3/TRBV12-4	few	TRBJ1-3	TGTGCCAGCAGTTATCAGGGCTCTGGAAACACCATATATTTT	CASSYQGSGNTIYF
.	TRBV19	few	TRBJ2-1	TGTGCCAGTAGCAGAGACCGCCCGGGGGACAATGAGCAGTTCTTC	CASSRDRPGDNEQFF
.	TRBV4-1	.	TRBJ2-5	TGCGCCAGCAGCCAACTCCCTGACAGGCTGGAGACCCAGTACTTC	CASSQLPDRLETQYF
TRBD2	TRBV24-1	.	TRBJ2-2	TGTGCCACCGGGACTAGTCGCGAAGCGAACACCGGGGAGCTGTTTTTT	CATGTSREANTGELFF
.	TRBV7-3	few	TRBJ1-2	TGTGCCAGCAGCCCCGGGACATCGGGGGACTACACCTTC	CASSPGTSGDYTF
TRBD2	TRBV12-3/TRBV12-4	many	TRBJ2-7	TGTGCCAGCAGTGACAGCGGGACCGGCGAGCAGTACTTC	CASSDSGTGEQYF
TRBD2	TRBV25-1	many	TRBJ2-7	TGTGCCAGCAGTGAACCGGGACTAGCGGGAGACGAGCAGTACTTC	CASSEPGLAGDEQYF
.	TRBV7-9	.	TRBJ2-3	TGTGCCAGCAGCTTAAGCTCTTCCGGCACAGATACGCAGTATTTT	CASSLSSSGTDTQYF
.	TRBV28	many	TRBJ2-6	TGTGCCAGCGGGGGAAGCAGAAACTCTGGGGCCAACGTCCTGACTTTC	CASGGSRNSGANVLTF
TRBD1	TRBV30	many	TRBJ1-5	TGTGCCTGGAGTGTAAGGGTCACGACAGGGGATCAGCCCCAGCATTTT	CAWSVRVTTGDQPQHF
.	TRBV27	many	TRBJ2-7	TGTGCCAGCAAGGACAGTACCTACGAGCAGTACTTC	CASKDSTYEQYF
TRBD1	TRBV27	.	TRBJ1-2	TGTGCCAGCAGTCTCGGACAGGGAGGAAGGCTAGGCTATGGCTACACCTTC	CASSLGQGGRLGYGYTF
.	TRBV2	many	TRBJ2-1	TGTGCCAGCAGTGTACCCCAAGAAACCTACAATGAGCAGTTCTTC	CASSVPQETYNEQFF
.	TRBV20-1	many	TRBJ2-7	TGCAGTGCCCCGCCGGGGTACGCCTACGAGCAGTACTTC	CSAPPGYAYEQYF
.	TRBV27	.	TRBJ1-5	TGTGCCAGCAGTTTACTGGGTTGGAATCAGCCCCAGCATTTT	CASSLLGWNQPQHF
.	TRBV10-3	.	TRBJ1-3	TGTGCCATCAAGATGGGGGGCGGCACCATATATTTT	CAIKMGGGTIYF
.	TRBV20-1	.	TRBJ2-7	TGCAGTGCTAGACGACTACCTCTCTACGAGCAGTACTTC	CSARRLPLYEQYF
TRBD2	TRBV11-2	many	TRBJ2-5	TGTGCCAGCAGGAAACTAGCGGGCCCAATGGCGACCCAGTACTTC	CASRKLAGPMATQYF
TRBD1	TRBV27	.	TRBJ2-7	TGTGCCAGCAGTTACAGGGACAGCTCCTGCGAGCAGTACTTC	CASSYRDSSCEQYF
TRBD1	TRBV6-1	.	TRBJ2-6	TGTGCCGTAGGGGCCGGGACAGGACCCTCTGGGGCCAACGTCCTGACTTTC	CAVGAGTGPSGANVLTF
.	TRBV12-3/TRBV12-4	many	TRBJ1-4	TGTGCCAGCAGTTTCTCGGGGGGGAATGAAAAACTGTTTTTT	CASSFSGGNEKLFF
.	TRBV28	many	TRBJ1-3	TGTGCCAGCAGCCCACAGGGATGGGCTGGAAACACCATATATTTT	CASSPQGWAGNTIYF
.	TRBV11-2	once	TRBJ2-5	TGTGCCAGCAGCTTTGGCGGGGTGGCGGAGACTCAGTACTTC	CASSFGGVAETQYF
TRBD1	TRBV4-1	.	TRBJ2-5	TGCGCCAGCAGCCAAGCGGGGTGGACAGGGCAAGAGACCCAGTACTTC	CASSQAGWTGQETQYF
.	TRBV19	.	TRBJ1-1	TGTGCCAGTAGCTTCGACGGGAGCACTGAAGCTTTCTTT	CASSFDGSTEAFF
TRBD2	TRBV6-4	.	TRBJ2-3	TGTGCCAGCAGTGAGGCTAGCGGGAAGGCAGATACGCAGTATTTT	CASSEASGKADTQYF
TRBD1	TRBV20-1	once	TRBJ1-1	TGCAGTGCTAGAGATGACAGGGGTTACGGCACTGAAGCTTTCTTT	CSARDDRGYGTEAFF
.	TRBV27	many	TRBJ1-1	TGTGCCAGCAGTTTTATCGCAAGCGACACTGAAGCTTTCTTT	CASSFIASDTEAFF
TRBD2	TRBV4-1	.	TRBJ2-1	TGCGCCAGCAGCCAAGATTCCCCCCTAGCGGGAGGCATCAATGAGCAGTTCTTC	CASSQDSPLAGGINEQFF
TRBD1	TRBV9	many	TRBJ1-2	TGTGCCAGCAGCGCCCTCGGGACAGGAACTAACTATGGCTACACCTTC	CASSALGTGTNYGYTF
.	TRBV20-1	many	TRBJ2-2	TGCAGTGCTAGAGATTATACGAGCACCGGGGAGCTGTTTTTT	CSARDYTSTGELFF
.	TRBV5-1	.	TRBJ2-5	TGCGCCAGCAGCTCTTTGGACAGACAAGAGACCCAGTACTTC	CASSSLDRQETQYF
TRBD1	TRBV27	many	TRBJ1-2	TGTGCCAGCAGTTTGTCTAAGACAGGGGGCGATGGCTACACCTTC	CASSLSKTGGDGYTF
.	TRBV7-3	.	TRBJ2-2	TGTGCCAGCAGCCCGATAGGGGGGCTAGGCTACGGGGAGCTGTTTTTT	CASSPIGGLGYGELFF